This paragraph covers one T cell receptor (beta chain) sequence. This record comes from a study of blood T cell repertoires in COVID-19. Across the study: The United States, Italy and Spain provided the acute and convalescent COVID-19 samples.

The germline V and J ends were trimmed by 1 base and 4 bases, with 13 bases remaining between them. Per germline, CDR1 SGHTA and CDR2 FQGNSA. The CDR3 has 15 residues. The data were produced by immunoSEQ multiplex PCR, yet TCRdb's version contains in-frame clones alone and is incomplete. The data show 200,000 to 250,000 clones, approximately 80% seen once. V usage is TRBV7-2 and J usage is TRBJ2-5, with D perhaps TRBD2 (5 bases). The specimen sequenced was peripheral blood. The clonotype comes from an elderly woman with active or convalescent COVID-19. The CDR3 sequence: CASSLGGGGRETQYF. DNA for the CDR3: TGTGCCAGCAGCTTAGGAGGCGGAGGACGAGAGACCCAGTACTTC.